Many counts were recorded for the clone carrying this T cell receptor beta chain. Antigen: not known. The data belong to a study of early T cells in non-severe SARS-CoV-2 infection. Turning to the study itself: Sequenced bulk RNA came from whole blood that was unsorted, and chains were unpaired.

Findings of the study overall: VDJdb matching, biased toward anti-spike CD8 responses, missed private and CD4 specificities.

Germline lookup yields CDR1 SGHVS and CDR2 FNYEAQ. The CDR3 contains 14 residues. Between the trimmed V and J ends, which lost 5 bases and 0 bases, there was a span of 7 bases. Unique molecular identifiers (one per individual cDNA molecule) were attached. TCRdb analysed the 5' RACE reads with MiXCR anew, one entry per CDR3 protein. This table holds about 35,000 distinct CDR3 sequences, over 5% found once. J is TRBJ2-2 and V is TRBV7-6, with D perhaps given as TRBD1 or TRBD2 (5 bases each). The receptor was derived from an adult who was a healthcare worker with PCR-confirmed SARS-CoV-2 infection or an uninfected control (not recorded which). Sequences were obtained from whole blood. CDR3 protein: CASSRGANTGELFF. The CDR3 bases are TGTGCCAGCAGCCGAGGGGCGAACACCGGGGAGCTGTTTTTT.